Here is one T cell receptor (beta chain) with its context. The sequenced cases were selected for having the highest brain T cell transcript signatures. These data belong to a study of brain T cells in children with intractable seizures. The CDR3 runs to 15 residues. Germline CDR1 and CDR2: SNHLY and FYNNEI. V was shortened by 5 bases and J by 0 bases, with 12 bases between the two germline ends. Measured with immunoSEQ multiplex PCR; TCRdb has only the in-frame clones, and not every one. The sample holds tens of thousands of clones, approximately 95% seen once. The starting material was peripheral blood, obtained at surgery. The chain has TRBV2 and TRBJ2-3, with unresolved D. The receptor was isolated from a boy under two years old with focal cortical dysplasia and intractable seizures. CDR3 amino acids: CASSLGSRSTDTQYF. The CDR3 DNA follows: TGTGCCAGCAGTTTGGGATCGCGGAGCACAGATACGCAGTATTTT.